This T cell receptor beta chain comes out of a study of T-cell reconstitution after alpha-beta-depleted transplantation in children. TCRbeta library preparation incorporated unique molecular identifiers. TCRdb reprocessed the PCR reads via MiXCR and lists one record per CDR3 protein. The table has 600,000 to 700,000 distinct CDR3 sequences, approximately 16% seen once. This CDR3 is 15 amino acids long. Germline V CDR1 and CDR2: SGHRS, YFSETQ. Trimming left V 4 bases short and J 7 bases short, with 20 bases between. This clonotype was sampled from a human donor who donated a stem cell graft to a child with acute myeloid leukemia. The sample in question was PBMCs from the stem cell graft donor, obtained from the stem cell graft. This chain uses TRBV5-1 with TRBJ1-2; D is perhaps TRBD1 (6 bases). CDR3 in amino acids: CASSPDWGAQGGYTF. DNA of the CDR3: TGCGCCAGCAGCCCGGACTGGGGGGCTCAAGGTGGCTACACCTTC.